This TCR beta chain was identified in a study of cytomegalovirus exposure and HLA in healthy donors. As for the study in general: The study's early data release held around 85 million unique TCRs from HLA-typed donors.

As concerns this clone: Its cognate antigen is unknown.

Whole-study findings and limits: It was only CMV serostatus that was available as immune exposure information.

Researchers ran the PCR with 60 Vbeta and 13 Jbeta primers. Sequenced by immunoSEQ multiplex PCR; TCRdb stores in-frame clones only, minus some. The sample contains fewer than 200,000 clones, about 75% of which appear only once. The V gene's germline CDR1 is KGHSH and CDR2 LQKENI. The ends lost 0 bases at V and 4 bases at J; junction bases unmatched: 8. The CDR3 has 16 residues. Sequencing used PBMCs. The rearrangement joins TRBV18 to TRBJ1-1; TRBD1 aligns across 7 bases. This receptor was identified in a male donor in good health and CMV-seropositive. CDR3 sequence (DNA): TGTGCCAGCTCACCACCGACAGGGAAAAGAAGCACTGAAGCTTTCTTT. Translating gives CASSPPTGKRSTEAFF.